What follows is one TCR beta chain and its context. Antigen specificity is unknown. The sample comes from a study of cytomegalovirus exposure and HLA in healthy donors. At collection, donors were nominally healthy, but unrecorded immune exposures were probable. Trimming removed 6 bases from V and 4 bases from J; junction bases left unmatched: 4. This CDR3 is 13 amino acids long. Germline V CDR1 and CDR2: MDHEN, SYDVKM. The primer mix had 60 Vbeta and 13 Jbeta primers. The repertoire was sequenced with immunoSEQ multiplex PCR; TCRdb's copy has only in-frame clones and lacks some. This sample has some 90,000 clones, with roughly 70% found just once. Study-wide results and limits: Later work found that TCR association rates differed between HLA loci; DRB1 had the most and HLA-C the fewest.

The receptor comes from a middle-aged man in good health and CMV-seronegative. The specimen was PBMCs. The J gene is TRBJ1-2, the V gene TRBV28, with 8 bases matching TRBD1. In DNA form, the CDR3 reads TGTGCCAGCAGAACAGGGGGTAGCTATGGCTACACCTTC. It is translated as CASRTGGSYGYTF.